Listed below are T cell receptor beta chains from one sample, sequenced in a study of long-term antiretroviral therapy in people with HIV. Method: immunoSEQ multiplex PCR; TCRdb's copy keeps in-frame clones and lacks some. In the table there are roughly 21,000 clones, around 87% of which are singletons. The sequencing here drew on unsorted PBMCs, taken 0.2 years before starting antiretroviral therapy. The receptors here all came from a man younger than 30 with HIV. CDR3s include the opening cysteine and the closing phenylalanine or tryptophan. The order of the fields is V gene, clone size, CDR3 protein. Clone size is given for some rows only: seen once, a few or many times, or a class if the clone is expanded.

v_gene: TRBV5-1
abundance: NA
CDR3aa: CASSLPRAGNYGYTF

v_gene: TRBV30
abundance: NA
CDR3aa: CAWSPGQGILGSPLHF

v_gene: TRBV14
abundance: NA
CDR3aa: CASSQDKGFYEQYF

v_gene: TRBV6-5
abundance: NA
CDR3aa: CASSLVTAPYEQYF

v_gene: TRBV6-6
abundance: NA
CDR3aa: CASSSLAGGHNEQFF

v_gene: TRBV6-6
abundance: NA
CDR3aa: CASSTTGTAGEDCF

v_gene: TRBV19
abundance: few
CDR3aa: CASSIDEGALRGTEAFF

v_gene: TRBV9
abundance: NA
CDR3aa: CASSVAAWWASGRDANTGELFF

v_gene: TRBV5-1
abundance: NA
CDR3aa: CASSLGPAGDNEQFF

v_gene: TRBV20-1
abundance: NA
CDR3aa: CSARNEAFF

v_gene: TRBV11-2
abundance: NA
CDR3aa: CASSSHLLAGGFQETQYF

v_gene: TRBV29-1
abundance: NA
CDR3aa: CSVEEATGGEQYF

v_gene: TRBV7-3
abundance: once
CDR3aa: CASSLIRGGELFF

v_gene: TRBV7-9
abundance: NA
CDR3aa: CASSLGEDTEAFF